This T cell receptor beta chain is from a study of CXCR3-negative and CXCR3-positive naive CD8 T cells. Whole-study findings and limits: TRB CDR3s of CXCR3-positive naive cells were more hydrophobic than those of CXCR3-negative naive cells.

Triplicates of around 300,000 cells were sorted from each CD8+ T cell subset. The authors made the TRB cDNA libraries by 5' RACE using UMI labels. TCRdb re-called the 5' RACE reads and shows each CDR3 protein once, DNA omitted. The table for this sample gives 130,000 to 150,000 distinct CDR3 sequences. Regarding this clonotype: No antigen is known for it.

The sequence was obtained from a human donor in good health. Some clones in this sample may be carry-over from other donors' samples. Sample: naive CXCR3+ CD8+ T cells from blood. The subset denotes: CD45RO-CCR7+CD27+CD95- naive CD8+ T cells expressing CXCR3 (TNR3+).

The chain's CDR3 is CASSLVRDTGELFF. The chain joins TRBV5-6 to TRBJ2-2; without DNA, the TCRdb call of TRBD1 cannot be checked. The CDR3 sequence is 14 residues long. CDR1 SGHDT and CDR2 YYEEEE come from the germline V gene.